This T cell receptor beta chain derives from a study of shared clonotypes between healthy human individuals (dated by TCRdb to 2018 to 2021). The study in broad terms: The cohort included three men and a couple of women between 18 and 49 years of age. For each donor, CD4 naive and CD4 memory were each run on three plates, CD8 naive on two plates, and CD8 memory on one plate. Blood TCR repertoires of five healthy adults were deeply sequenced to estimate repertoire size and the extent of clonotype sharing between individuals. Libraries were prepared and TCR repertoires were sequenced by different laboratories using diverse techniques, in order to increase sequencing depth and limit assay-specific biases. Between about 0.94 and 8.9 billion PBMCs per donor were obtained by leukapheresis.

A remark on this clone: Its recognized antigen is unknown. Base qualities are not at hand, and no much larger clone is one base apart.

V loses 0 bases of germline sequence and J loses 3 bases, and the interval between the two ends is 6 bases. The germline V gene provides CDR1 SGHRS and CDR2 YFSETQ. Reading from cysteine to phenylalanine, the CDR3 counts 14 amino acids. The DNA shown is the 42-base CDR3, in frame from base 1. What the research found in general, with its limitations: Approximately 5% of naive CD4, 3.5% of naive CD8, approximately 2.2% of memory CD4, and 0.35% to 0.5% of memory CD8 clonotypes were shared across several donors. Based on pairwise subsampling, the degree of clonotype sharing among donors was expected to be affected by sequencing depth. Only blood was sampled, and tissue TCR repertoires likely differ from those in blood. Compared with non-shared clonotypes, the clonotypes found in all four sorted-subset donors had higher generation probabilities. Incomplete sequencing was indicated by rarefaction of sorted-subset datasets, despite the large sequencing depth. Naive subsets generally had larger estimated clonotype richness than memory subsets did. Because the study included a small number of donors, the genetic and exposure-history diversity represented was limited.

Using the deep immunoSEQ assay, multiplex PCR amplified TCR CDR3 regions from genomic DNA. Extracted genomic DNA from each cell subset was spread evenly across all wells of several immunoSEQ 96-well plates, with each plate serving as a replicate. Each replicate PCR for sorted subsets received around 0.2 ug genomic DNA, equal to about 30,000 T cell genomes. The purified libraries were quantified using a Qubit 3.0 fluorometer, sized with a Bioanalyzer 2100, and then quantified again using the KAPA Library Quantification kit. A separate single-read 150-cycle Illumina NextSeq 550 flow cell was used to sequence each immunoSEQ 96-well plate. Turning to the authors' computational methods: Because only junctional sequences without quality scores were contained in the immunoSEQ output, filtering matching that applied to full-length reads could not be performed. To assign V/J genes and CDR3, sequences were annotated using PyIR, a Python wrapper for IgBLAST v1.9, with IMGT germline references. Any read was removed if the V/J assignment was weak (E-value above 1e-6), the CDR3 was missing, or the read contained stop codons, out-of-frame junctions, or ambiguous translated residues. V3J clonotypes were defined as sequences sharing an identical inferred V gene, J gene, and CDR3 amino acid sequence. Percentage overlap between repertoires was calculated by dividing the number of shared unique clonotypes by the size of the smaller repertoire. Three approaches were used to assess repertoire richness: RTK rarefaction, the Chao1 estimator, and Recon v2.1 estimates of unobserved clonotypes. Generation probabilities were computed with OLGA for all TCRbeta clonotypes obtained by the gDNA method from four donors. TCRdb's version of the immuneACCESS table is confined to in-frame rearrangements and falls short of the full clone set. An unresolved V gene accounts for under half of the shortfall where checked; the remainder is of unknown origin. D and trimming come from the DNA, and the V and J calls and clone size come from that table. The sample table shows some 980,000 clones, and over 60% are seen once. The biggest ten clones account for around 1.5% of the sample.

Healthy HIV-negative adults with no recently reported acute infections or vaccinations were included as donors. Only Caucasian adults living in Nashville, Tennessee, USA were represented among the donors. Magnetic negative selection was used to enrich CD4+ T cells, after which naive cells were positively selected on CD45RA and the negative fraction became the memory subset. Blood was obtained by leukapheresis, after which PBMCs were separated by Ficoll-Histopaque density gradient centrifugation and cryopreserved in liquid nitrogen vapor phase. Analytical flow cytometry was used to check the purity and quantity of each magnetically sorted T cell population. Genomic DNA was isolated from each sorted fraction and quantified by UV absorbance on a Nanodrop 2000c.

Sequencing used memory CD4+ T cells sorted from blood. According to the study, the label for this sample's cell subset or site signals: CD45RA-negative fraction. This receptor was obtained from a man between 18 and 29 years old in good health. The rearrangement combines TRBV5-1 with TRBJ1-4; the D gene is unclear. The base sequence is TGCGCCAGCAGCTTGGGTCTAGCTAATGAAAAACTGTTTTTT. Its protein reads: CASSLGLANEKLFF. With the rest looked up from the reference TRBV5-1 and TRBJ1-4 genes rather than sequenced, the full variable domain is KAGVTQTPRYLIKTRGQQVTLSCSPISGHRSVSWYQQTPGQGLQFLFEYFSETQRNKGNFPGRFSGRQFSNSRSEMNVSTLELGDSALYLCASSLGLANEKLFFGSGTQLSVL.